Sequencing of this T cell receptor beta chain was carried out in a study of Ad26.COV2.S vaccination and SARS-CoV-2 variants. Study-wide results and limits: It was found that vaccine and placebo recipients had similar non-spike TCR breadth. Possible underestimation of total T cell responses by the TCR breadth and depth analyses was noted. Reports say spike-specific CD8+ and CD4+ T cell responses covered substantial breadth after vaccination.

Sequenced by immunoSEQ multiplex PCR; TCRdb stores in-frame clones only, minus some. The top ten hold around 5% of the sample, which has over 110,000 clones, around 86% seen once. This CDR3 comprises 15 residues. J gave up 9 bases and V 4 bases, and 7 bases lay outside the gene matches. Germline lookup yields CDR1 SGHDT and CDR2 YYEEEE. As to this clone: Antigen unknown.

The clonotype comes from a human donor who had recovered from COVID-19. The V call is TRBV5-6, the J call TRBJ1-6; 10 nucleotides align to TRBD1. Source: peripheral blood, taken after recovery from COVID-19. CDR3 residues: CASSRDRGLLSPLHF. The CDR3 DNA follows: TGTGCCAGCAGCCGGGACAGGGGTTTGCTTTCACCCCTCCACTTT.